This T cell receptor (beta chain) was retrieved from a study of human T cells and chemical hapten exposure. About the research overall: An approximately 2 cm by approximately 2 cm inner upper arm patch received 2% DPC for sensitization.

Time point of the sample: patch test 1, 2 weeks after DPC sensitization. Stated treatment: therapeutic diphenylcyclopropenone sensitization with weekly scalp DPC. Points from the study as a whole: Compared with pre-sensitization or healthy control sets, expanded TCRs clustered more.

Details on this clonotype: Its antigen remains unknown.

Single cDNA molecules in the library carried unique molecular identifiers attached during preparation. Each CDR3 protein is one row after TCRdb ran MiXCR on the RACE reads. The table shows some 380,000 distinct CDR3 sequences, with around 4.8% occurring only once. The starting material was whole blood, obtained in connection with sensitization to the hapten diphenylcyclopropenone (DPC). This receptor was obtained from a woman between 45 and 60 years old with alopecia areata. Some clones in this sample may be carry-over from other donors' samples.

The CDR3: CASSQDPDEQFF. In nucleotides, the CDR3 is TGTGCCAGCAGCCAAGATCCTGATGAGCAGTTCTTC. The J gene is TRBJ2-1, the V gene TRBV4-2; D is unresolved. Germline values: CDR1 LGHNA, CDR2 YNFKEQ. V lost 0 bases to trimming and J lost 8 bases, with 5 bases between them. The CDR3 has 12 amino acids.